The 24 T cell receptor beta chains given below trace back to one sample, sequenced in a study of identical twins. TCRdb passed the 5' RACE reads through MiXCR, listing each CDR3 protein once. The sample has about 530,000 distinct CDR3 sequences, approximately 20% seen once. The same sample was also studied in work on yellow fever vaccine responses in identical twins.

The specimen sequenced was CD4+ T cells sorted from blood. These receptors were obtained from a young woman in good health.

The chain couples TRBV6-1 to TRBJ1-4; D unresolved. Germline CDR1 is MNHNS and CDR2 is SASEGT. The CDR3 sequence is 12 residues long. V was shortened by 8 bases and J by 13 bases, with 17 bases between the two germline ends. CDR3 bases: TGTGCCAGCGGGATTATTGGGAGTCCACTGTTTTTT. Its translation is CASGIIGSPLFF.

This clonotype has only a few counts. The chain links TRBV20-1 to TRBJ1-4; no reliable D call. The germline CDR1 and CDR2 sequences are DFQATT and SNEGSKA (reference sequence). Trimming stripped 0 bases from V and 4 bases from J, with 9 bases between. The length of the CDR3 is 14 residues. As DNA, the CDR3 is TGCAGTGCTAGAGATCCGATAGATAATGAAAAACTGTTTTTT. Amino acid sequence: CSARDPIDNEKLFF.

The genes are TRBV18 and TRBJ2-7; unclear D gene. Germline CDR1 and CDR2: KGHSH and LQKENI. The CDR3 consists of 15 residues. The V gene lost 2 bases and the J gene lost 2 bases, with 13 bases spanning the gap. The CDR3 region has the DNA TGTGCCAGCTCACCAAACAGATGGGAAACCTACGAGCAGTACTTC. It is translated as CASSPNRWETYEQYF.

The rearrangement uses TRBV11-2 and TRBJ2-7; possible D gene TRBD1, 5 bases. Germline V lookup: CDR1 SGHAT, CDR2 FQNNGV. The CDR3 contains 14 residues. The ends were cut back, 1 base at V and 2 bases at J, with 9 bases in the middle. CDR3 in amino acids: CASSLVTGPYEQYF. The CDR3 DNA reads TGTGCCAGCAGCTTAGTAACAGGACCCTACGAGCAGTACTTC.

This sequence joins TRBV12-3 or TRBV12-4 and TRBJ2-7, with 8 bases that match TRBD2. This CDR3 is 15 amino acids long. V lost 6 bases and J lost 1; bases outside the gene matches: 8. The CDR3 spells CASRAAGEGSYEQYF. The CDR3 region has the DNA TGTGCCAGCAGGGCAGCGGGGGAAGGTTCCTACGAGCAGTACTTC.

The CDR3 reads CASGLAGTSGGTDTQYF. In nucleotides, the CDR3 is TGCGCCAGCGGGCTTGCGGGGACTAGCGGAGGCACAGATACGCAGTATTTT. The chain recombines TRBV5-1 with TRBJ2-3, with 11 positions matching TRBD2. The ends lost 7 bases at V and 1 base at J; junction bases unmatched: 11. The CDR3 is made up of 17 amino acids. CDR1 SGHRS and CDR2 YFSETQ come from the germline V gene.

In this sample, this clonotype turned up a few times. V gene TRBV3-1 combines with J gene TRBJ2-7; D is perhaps TRBD1 or TRBD2 (5 bases each). Trimming left V 0 bases short and J 3 bases short, with 12 bases between. The length of the CDR3 is 15 residues. Germline-derived CDR1 and CDR2 are LGHDT and YNNKEL (reference sequence). CDR3 amino acids: CASSQDGAGGYEQYF. DNA for the CDR3: TGTGCCAGCAGCCAAGATGGGGCTGGAGGCTACGAGCAGTACTTC.

The chain employs TRBV6-1 and TRBJ2-2; D uncertain. V dropped 5 bases and J dropped 4 bases, with 20 bases sitting between them. Germline V lookup: CDR1 MNHNS, CDR2 SASEGT. This CDR3 is built from 17 residues. The CDR3 protein is CASSIEAASAGTGELFF. The CDR3 coding sequence is TGTGCCAGCAGTATTGAGGCAGCGAGTGCCGGCACCGGGGAGCTGTTTTTT.

The chain uses TRBV3-1 and TRBJ2-1; D remains ambiguous. The ends were cut back, 2 bases at V and 7 bases at J, with 12 bases in the middle. Germline lookup yields CDR1 LGHDT and CDR2 YNNKEL (reference sequence). This CDR3 is 14 amino acids long. The CDR3 loop is CASSQPGPTNEQFF. CDR3 DNA: TGTGCCAGCAGCCAACCCGGGCCCACTAATGAGCAGTTCTTC.

The chain has TRBV7-9 and TRBJ2-7, with D possibly being TRBD2 (6 bases). This CDR3 has 15 residues. Trimming removed 2 bases from V and 2 bases from J, with 13 bases in between. The germline V gene encodes CDR1 SEHNR and CDR2 FQNEAQ (reference sequence). In DNA, the CDR3 is TGTGCCAGCAGCTTACTGAGCGGGTCGACCTACGAGCAGTACTTC. The encoded protein is CASSLLSGSTYEQYF.

This CDR3 reads CASSRDRGGDEQFF. In DNA form, the CDR3 reads TGTGCCAGCAGTCGGGACAGGGGAGGGGATGAGCAGTTCTTC. The chain combines TRBV2 with TRBJ2-1, with TRBD1 matching over 10 bases. The CDR3 sequence is 14 residues long. V shed 5 bases and J 8 bases; nucleotides not matched to a gene: 6. CDR1 is SNHLY, CDR2 FYNNEI, per germline.

In its sample, this clonotype was seen a few times. CDR3 sequence reads: CASSTGTAEKLFF. CDR3 sequence (DNA): TGTGCCAGCAGCACCGGGACAGCCGAAAAACTGTTTTTT. The chain has TRBV7-9 and TRBJ1-4; TRBD1 matches 7 bases. J was trimmed by 8 bases and V by 5 bases; bases with no gene match: 5. The CDR3 contains 13 residues. Germline loops: CDR1 SEHNR, CDR2 FQNEAQ (reference sequence).

This chain joins TRBV5-1 and TRBJ2-4, with D uncertain. Germline values: CDR1 SGHRS, CDR2 YFSETQ. The CDR3 length is 14 residues. V lost 4 bases, J lost 3 bases, and 11 bases lay in between. The CDR3 spells CASSPHTDKNIQYF. In DNA form, the CDR3 reads TGCGCCAGCAGCCCACACACGGACAAAAACATTCAGTACTTC.

This clonotype was recorded a few times. V and J are TRBV5-6 and TRBJ2-1, with 11 bases aligning to TRBD2. CDR3 length equals 16 residues. Germline CDR1 reads SGHDT; CDR2 reads YYEEEE. V lost 4 bases to trimming and J lost 5 bases; unmatched junction nucleotides: 8. The CDR3 DNA reads as TGTGCCAGCAGCCACATAGCGGGAGGGCGGGACAATGAGCAGTTCTTC. This sequence encodes CASSHIAGGRDNEQFF.

This clonotype was found a few times. J is TRBJ2-1 and V is TRBV5-1; D uncertain. Germline V lookup: CDR1 SGHRS, CDR2 YFSETQ. V lost 2 bases to trimming and J lost 0 bases, with 9 bases between them. The CDR3 runs 15 residues. The CDR3 protein is CASSFVLSSYNEQFF. The CDR3 DNA follows: TGCGCCAGCAGCTTTGTTCTTAGCTCCTACAATGAGCAGTTCTTC. The complete variable domain, with remaining parts taken from reference TRBV5-1 and TRBJ2-1, reads KAGVTQTPRYLIKTRGQQVTLSCSPISGHRSVSWYQQTPGQGLQFLFEYFSETQRNKGNFPGRFSGRQFSNSRSEMNVSTLELGDSALYLCASSFVLSSYNEQFFGPGTRLTVL.

The chain combines TRBV6-5 with TRBJ2-5; 9 bases agree with TRBD1. The CDR3 has 18 residues. Germline V gives CDR1 MNHEY, CDR2 SVGAGI. J gave up 5 bases and V 0 bases, and 13 bases lay outside the gene matches. The CDR3 nucleotides are TGTGCCAGCAGTTACTCGGCCCCGGGACAGGGAACGCGGGAGACCCAGTACTTC. This codes for CASSYSAPGQGTRETQYF.

The rearrangement links TRBV7-6 to TRBJ1-1, with D perhaps TRBD1 (5 bases). From germline, CDR1 is SGHVS and CDR2 FNYEAQ. The V and J ends lost 3 bases and 4 bases respectively, with 12 bases between them. The length of the CDR3 is 14 residues. The CDR3 protein is CASSFQGLGTEAFF. CDR3 bases: TGTGCCAGCAGCTTTCAGGGTCTGGGCACTGAAGCTTTCTTT. Full variable domain (remainder filled in from reference TRBV7-6 and TRBJ1-1): GAGVSQSPRYKVTKRGQDVALRCDPISGHVSLYWYRQALGQGPEFLTYFNYEAQQDKSGLPNDRFSAERPEGSISTLTIQRTEQRDSAMYRCASSFQGLGTEAFFGQGTRLTVV.

The chain links TRBV10-3 to TRBJ2-1, with 14 nucleotides matching TRBD2. V trimming: 6 bases; J trimming: 4 bases; junction bases outside the gene matches: 8. CDR1 and CDR2 from the germline V gene are ENHRY and SYGVKD. The CDR3 is 17 amino acids. CDR3 sequence: CAISPGTSGSTYNEQFF. The CDR3 coding sequence is TGTGCCATCAGCCCCGGGACTAGCGGGAGTACTTACAATGAGCAGTTCTTC.

This chain links TRBV19 with TRBJ2-7, with D possibly matching TRBD1 (6 bases). Trimming cost V 3 bases and J 2 bases, with 11 bases left between them. Germline loops: CDR1 LNHDA, CDR2 SQIVND (reference sequence). The CDR3 sequence is 14 residues long. The CDR3 spells CASSIRTDTYEQYF. CDR3 DNA sequence: TGTGCCAGTAGTATCAGGACAGATACCTACGAGCAGTACTTC.

This clonotype was picked up a small number of times. The chain is built from TRBV25-1 and TRBJ2-1; 10 bases align to TRBD1. CDR1 is MGHDK and CDR2 is SYGVNS in the germline V gene. V was clipped by 7 bases and J by 9 bases; unmatched bases: 9. The CDR3 extends over 14 amino acids. CDR3 DNA: TGTGCCAGCAACCGGGACAGGGGAAATGGTGAGCAGTTCTTC. Protein sequence: CASNRDRGNGEQFF.

This chain links TRBV20-1 with TRBJ2-7; no firm D call. Trimming took off 1 base at V and 6 bases at J, with 13 bases between the two ends. Germline values: CDR1 DFQATT, CDR2 SNEGSKA (reference sequence). The CDR3 consists of 13 residues. CDR3 amino acids: CSARGSSIFEQYV. The CDR3 coding sequence is TGCAGTGCTAGAGGATCCTCGATTTTCGAGCAGTACGTC.

V and J are TRBV24-1 and TRBJ2-7; the match to TRBD1 covers 12 bases. CDR1 and CDR2 from the germline V gene are KGHDR and SFDVKD. The CDR3 is 16 residues long. Trimming took 9 bases from V and 4 from J; bases not matched to a gene: 12. CDR3 coding DNA: TGTGCCACCCCCCACCCGGGACAGGGGGCCCGTTACGAGCAGTACGTC. Its translation: CATPHPGQGARYEQYV.

This clonotype was seen only a few times. V usage is TRBV12-5 and J usage is TRBJ2-1; TRBD1 agrees at 8 bases. This CDR3 region has 16 residues. Germline trimming cut 5 bases from V and 9 bases from J; bases unmatched to any gene: 15. The germline gives CDR1 LGHNT, CDR2 FRNRAP. CDR3: CASGLYGTGRSIEQFF. The CDR3 bases are TGTGCTAGTGGTCTGTACGGGACAGGAAGATCAATTGAGCAGTTCTTC.

This chain connects TRBV2 to TRBJ2-3; a possible D gene is TRBD1 (6 bases). The V end lost 7 bases, the J end lost 2 bases, and 10 bases lay between the germline ends. CDR3 size: 13 residues. The germline V gene has CDR1 SNHLY and CDR2 FYNNEI. The CDR3 region is CASIGTNTDTQYF. CDR3 sequence (DNA): TGTGCCAGCATCGGGACAAACACAGATACGCAGTATTTT.